This entry describes one T cell receptor beta chain. The antigen it binds to is not known. No clone much larger than this one lies a single base away; base qualities are absent. CD8 naive samples were obtained by positive selection for CCR7 among CD45RO-negative cells, yielding a CD45RA+CCR7+ population from which TemRA cells were excluded. Healthy HIV-negative adults with no recently reported acute infections or vaccinations were included as donors. Every donor was a Caucasian adult residing in Nashville, Tennessee, USA. Blood was collected by leukapheresis, and PBMCs were isolated by Ficoll-Histopaque density gradient centrifugation and then cryopreserved in liquid nitrogen vapor phase. Analytical flow cytometry was used to check the purity and quantity of each magnetically sorted T cell population. Genomic DNA was isolated from each sorted fraction and quantified by UV absorbance on a Nanodrop 2000c.

These data are taken from a study of shared clonotypes between healthy human individuals (dated by TCRdb to about 2020). Some background on the complete study: The cohort comprised two women and a few men aged 18 to 49 years. For each donor, CD4 naive and CD4 memory were each run on three plates, CD8 naive on two plates, and CD8 memory on one plate. The study deeply sequenced blood TCR repertoires of five healthy adults to estimate repertoire size and the extent of clonotype sharing between individuals. To increase sequencing depth and limit assay-specific biases, different laboratories used diverse techniques to prepare libraries and sequence TCR repertoires. Between about 0.9 and 8.9 billion PBMCs per donor were obtained by leukapheresis.

Results and caveats for the whole study, not just this receptor: Clonotypes shared by all four sorted-subset donors showed higher generation probabilities than non-shared clonotypes. Sampling was restricted to blood, and TCR repertoires in tissues likely differ from the TCR repertoires found in blood. Incomplete sequencing was indicated by rarefaction of sorted-subset datasets, despite the large sequencing depth. Because the study included only a small number of donors, the genetic and exposure-history diversity represented was limited. Sharing across a handful of donors was observed for around 5% of naive CD4, less than 4% of naive CD8, 2% to 2.5% of memory CD4, and less than 0.45% of memory CD8 clonotypes. Larger estimated clonotype richness was generally found for naive subsets than for memory subsets. Based on pairwise subsampling, the degree of clonotype sharing among donors was expected to be affected by sequencing depth.

Using the deep immunoSEQ assay, multiplex PCR amplified TCR CDR3 regions from genomic DNA. Genomic DNA extracted from each cell subset was distributed evenly over all wells of several immunoSEQ 96-well plates, and each plate served as one replicate. Each replicate PCR for sorted subsets received about 220 ng genomic DNA, equal to about 30,000 T cell genomes. The purified libraries were quantified using a Qubit 3.0 fluorometer, sized with a Bioanalyzer 2100, and then quantified again using the KAPA Library Quantification kit. A separate single-read 150-cycle Illumina NextSeq 550 flow cell was used to sequence each immunoSEQ 96-well plate. In the authors' own workflow: Because the immunoSEQ output held only junctional sequences and lacked quality scores, the filtering could not match the filtering applied to full-length reads. To assign V/J genes and CDR3, sequences were annotated against IMGT germline references using PyIR, a Python wrapper for IgBLAST v1.9. Reads were removed for weak V/J assignments (E-value above 1e-6), missing CDR3, stop codons, out-of-frame junctions, or ambiguous translated residues. V3J clonotypes were defined by identical inferred V gene, J gene, and CDR3 amino acid sequence. Percentage overlap between repertoires was calculated by dividing the number of shared unique clonotypes by the size of the smaller repertoire. Repertoire richness was assessed with RTK rarefaction, the Chao1 estimator, and Recon v2.1 estimates of unobserved clonotypes. Generation probabilities for all TCRbeta clonotypes obtained by the gDNA method from several donors were computed using OLGA. Drawn from immuneACCESS, this table holds only the in-frame rearrangements with V and J called that TCRdb kept. Clones are partly lost; checked studies trace under half to an unresolved V gene and leave the rest unexplained. That table is the source of V, J and clone size, and D and trimming were worked out from the DNA. Across this sample there are about 680,000 clones, with roughly 94% seen only once. 24% of the sample goes to the ten largest clones.

The CDR3 has 16 amino acids, counting the end cysteine and phenylalanine. The only DNA kept is the CDR3, 48 bases in frame from the first base. The germline V gene encodes CDR1 SNHLY and CDR2 FYNNEI. A distance of 17 bases separates the germline ends of V and J, which lose 5 bases and 0 bases respectively. This sequence originates from a man aged 30-40 years in good health. This sequence uses TRBV2 and TRBJ2-7, with TRBD1 tentatively as D gene (6 bases match). Sequenced material: naive CD8+ T cells sorted from blood. The cell subset or site label here, explained by the study, means: CD45RA+CCR7+. The nucleotides read TGTGCCAGCAGTAAGAGACAGGCGCCCAGCTCCTACGAGCAGTACTTC. This yields the protein CASSKRQAPSSYEQYF.